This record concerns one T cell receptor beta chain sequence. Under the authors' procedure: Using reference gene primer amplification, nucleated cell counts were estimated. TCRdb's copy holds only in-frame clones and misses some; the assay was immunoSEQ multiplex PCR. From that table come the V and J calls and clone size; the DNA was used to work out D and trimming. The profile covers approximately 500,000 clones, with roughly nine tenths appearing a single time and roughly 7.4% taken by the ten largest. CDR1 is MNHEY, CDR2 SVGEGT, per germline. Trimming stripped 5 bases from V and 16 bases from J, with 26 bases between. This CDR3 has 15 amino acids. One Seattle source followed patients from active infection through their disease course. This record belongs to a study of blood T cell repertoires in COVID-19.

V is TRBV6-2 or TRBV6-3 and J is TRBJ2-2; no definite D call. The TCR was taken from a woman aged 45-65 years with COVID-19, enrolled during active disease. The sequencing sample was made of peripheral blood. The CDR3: CASSPSRSRVTTTFF. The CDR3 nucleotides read TGTGCCAGCAGTCCCTCTAGAAGCCGGGTCACCACCACGTTTTTT.